One and the same sample provided the 8 T cell receptor beta chains below, sequenced in a study of blood T cells in healthy people across ages. Sample-barcoded 5' priming and a J-beta primer mix drove a second PCR of about 6 to 12 cycles. MiXCR was run by TCRdb on the 5' RACE reads, yielding one entry per CDR3 protein. The sample comprises more than 750,000 distinct CDR3 sequences, 29% of which are singletons, and about 9.4% rests with the top ten. The same sample was also used in a study of T cells of mothers and their children.

Sequencing was done on a sample of blood. The receptors shown here come from a woman between 40 and 55 years old in good health.

This clonotype was observed a few times. V gene TRBV28 combines with J gene TRBJ1-2, with 7 nucleotides matching TRBD1. Unmatched junction bases numbered 10, after V lost 2 bases and J lost 1 base. CDR1 and CDR2 from the germline V gene are MDHEN and SYDVKM. The CDR3 consists of 17 residues. The CDR3 protein is CASSLGLGQSFNYGYTF. The CDR3 DNA reads TGTGCCAGCAGTTTAGGGCTGGGACAGAGCTTTAACTATGGCTACACCTTC.

This chain links TRBV9 with TRBJ2-5; D call uncertain. Germline V lookup: CDR1 SGDLS, CDR2 YYNGEE. The CDR3 loop spans 15 amino acids. Between the trimmed V and J ends, which lost 0 bases and 4 bases, there was a span of 13 bases. The CDR3 DNA is TGTGCCAGCAGCGTAGCCGGTGGGTCGGGAGAGACCCAGTACTTC. Translating it yields CASSVAGGSGETQYF. Full variable domain (missing parts from reference TRBV9 and TRBJ2-5): DSGVTQTPKHLITATGQRVTLRCSPRSGDLSVYWYQQSLDQGLQFLIQYYNGEERAKGNILERFSAQQFPDLHSELNLSSLELGDSALYFCASSVAGGSGETQYFGPGTRLLVL.

The chain uses TRBV6-6 and TRBJ2-1; TRBD1 matches 7 bases. After removal of 11 bases from V and 4 bases from J, the junction contained 11 bases not matched to a gene. This CDR3 comprises 14 residues. The germline V gene encodes CDR1 MNHNY and CDR2 SVGAGI (reference sequence). CDR3: CAGLPGQNYNEQFF. In nucleotides, the CDR3 is TGTGCCGGCCTGCCGGGACAGAATTACAATGAGCAGTTCTTC.

This clonotype was recorded a few times. The chain is built from TRBV6-1 and TRBJ1-3; 7 bases agree with TRBD1. Germline assignment: CDR1 MNHNS and CDR2 SASEGT. V lost 0 bases to trimming and J lost 3 bases; unmatched junction nucleotides: 8. The CDR3 totals 17 residues. The CDR3 DNA sequence: TGTGCCAGCAGTGAAGCTCCGGACAGGTTTCGTGGAAACACCATATATTTT. Its protein is CASSEAPDRFRGNTIYF.

There are a few counts of this clonotype. The chain combines TRBV9 with TRBJ1-2; D is unclear. Germline V gives CDR1 SGDLS, CDR2 YYNGEE. Trimming cost V 2 bases and J 7 bases, with 18 bases left between them. This CDR3 spans 15 amino acids. The CDR3 DNA reads TGTGCCAGCAGCGTTTACACGGACCCTAAGAGTGGCTACACCTTC. Protein sequence: CASSVYTDPKSGYTF.

The chain is built from TRBV30 and TRBJ2-5; D uncertain. The length of the CDR3 is 15 residues. Trimming took off 2 bases at V and 2 bases at J, with 15 bases between the two ends. Germline V gene lookup returns CDR1 GTSNPN and CDR2 SVGIG (reference sequence). CDR3 sequence reads: CAWSRDSTTQETQYF. Here the CDR3 DNA reads TGTGCCTGGAGTAGAGACTCCACGACTCAAGAGACCCAGTACTTC.

The rearrangement links TRBV6-4 to TRBJ1-1; unclear D gene. This CDR3 comprises 14 residues. The V gene's germline CDR1 is MRHNA and CDR2 SNTAGT. V shed 3 bases and J shed 1 base, with 9 bases lying between them. CDR3 coding DNA: TGTGCCAGCAGTGAGGGTAGGGAGAACACTGAAGCTTTCTTT. As protein: CASSEGRENTEAFF.

In its sample, this clonotype was seen a few times. The chain couples TRBV12-3 or TRBV12-4 to TRBJ2-3, with TRBD1 matching over 7 bases. With V trimmed by 6 bases and J by 6 bases, 12 bases remained unmatched. CDR3 length: 15 amino acids. This chain's CDR3 is CASRLTGEKADTQYF. The CDR3 DNA reads as TGTGCCAGCAGACTTACAGGGGAAAAAGCGGATACGCAGTATTTT.